This TCR beta chain emerged from a study of identical twins. Remarks on this clonotype: Its target is not known.

TCRdb fed the 5' RACE reads into MiXCR, producing one record per CDR3 protein. The sample comprises about 660,000 distinct CDR3 sequences, under 9% of which are singletons, and about 0.98% rests with the top ten. Study-level points and caveats: Memory repertoires lacked the insertion deficit that abundant cord blood beta clonotypes showed. The models gave estimates that fell short of the out-of-frame TCR alpha sharing seen in monozygotic twins. Diverse VJ usage suggested most zero-insertion clonotypes were not invariant T cells.

CDR3 length equals 14 residues. In germline, CDR1 is SGHRS, CDR2 YFSETQ. V lost 4 bases and J 5 bases, leaving 16 bases between the germline ends. Healthy Caucasians supplied all donations. These data also featured in a second study, about yellow fever vaccine responses in identical twins.

Sequencing was done on a sample of PBMCs. The TCR originated in a woman aged 18-29 years in good health. This chain links TRBV5-1 with TRBJ2-7, with D possibly matching TRBD1 (5 bases). The CDR3 DNA reads TGCGCCAGCAGCCCCGACAGCGCCTGGGACGAGCAGTACTTC. It translates to CASSPDSAWDEQYF.